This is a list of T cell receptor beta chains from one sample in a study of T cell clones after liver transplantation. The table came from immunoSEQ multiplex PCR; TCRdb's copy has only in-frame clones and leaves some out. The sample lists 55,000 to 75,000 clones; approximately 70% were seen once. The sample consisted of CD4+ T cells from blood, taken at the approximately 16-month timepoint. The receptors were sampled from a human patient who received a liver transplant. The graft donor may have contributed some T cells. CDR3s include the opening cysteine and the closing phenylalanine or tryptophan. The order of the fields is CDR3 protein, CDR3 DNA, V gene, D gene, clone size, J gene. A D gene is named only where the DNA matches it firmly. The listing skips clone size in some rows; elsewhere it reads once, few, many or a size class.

CASSVGQRSYEQYF,TGTGCCAGCAGCGTGGGACAGCGATCCTACGAGCAGTACTTC,TRBV9,TRBD1,-,TRBJ2-7
CASSPRGLEEQYF,TGTGCCAGCTCACCTCGCGGGCTAGAAGAGCAGTACTTC,TRBV18,-,-,TRBJ2-7
CAWNRGGTDTQYF,TGTGCCTGGAACAGGGGAGGGACAGATACGCAGTATTTT,TRBV30,-,few,TRBJ2-3
CAWSLGRGRSTGELFF,TGTGCCTGGAGCTTGGGCAGGGGACGGAGCACCGGGGAGCTGTTTTTT,TRBV30,-,-,TRBJ2-2
CASSSGVPQETQYF,TGCGCCAGCAGCTCGGGGGTCCCCCAAGAGACCCAGTACTTC,TRBV5-1,-,few,TRBJ2-5
CASSTGQGHYGYTF,TGTGCCAGCAGCACCGGACAGGGCCACTATGGCTACACCTTC,TRBV7-9,TRBD1,-,TRBJ1-2
CASSEVGNTGELFF,TGTGCCAGCAGTGAGGTTGGGAACACCGGGGAGCTGTTTTTT,TRBV2,-,-,TRBJ2-2
CASSPPSVRGNEQFF,TGTGCCAGCTCACCACCGTCCGTTCGGGGCAATGAGCAGTTCTTC,TRBV18,-,-,TRBJ2-1
CASSIGAANTEAFF,TGTGCCAGTAGTATTGGGGCAGCGAACACTGAAGCTTTCTTT,TRBV19,-,-,TRBJ1-1
CSVYRVSVRGTEAFF,TGCAGCGTTTACAGGGTCTCTGTCCGTGGGACTGAAGCTTTCTTT,TRBV29-1,-,-,TRBJ1-1
CASSLGVGRVNNEQFF,TGTGCCAGCAGCTTAGGGGTCGGGAGGGTCAACAATGAGCAGTTCTTC,TRBV7-2,TRBD2,-,TRBJ2-1
CASTEEGPSYEQYF,TGTGCCAGCACCGAGGAGGGGCCCTCCTACGAGCAGTACTTC,TRBV2,-,-,TRBJ2-7
CASSFPTGRVSPDTQYF,TGCGCCAGCAGCTTCCCCACCGGGAGGGTTTCCCCAGATACGCAGTATTTT,TRBV5-1,TRBD2,-,TRBJ2-3
CASSTRDRDKYPEAFF,TGTGCCAGTAGTACCCGGGACAGGGATAAATACCCTGAAGCTTTCTTT,TRBV19,TRBD1,-,TRBJ1-1
CASRASGDTQYF,TGTGCCAGCAGAGCATCGGGGGATACGCAGTATTTT,TRBV11-2,-,-,TRBJ2-3